What follows describes a single T cell receptor beta chain. Its cognate antigen has yet to be identified. Per-base qualities were not stored, and no clone one base away is much larger. Using the deep immunoSEQ assay, multiplex PCR amplified TCR CDR3 regions from genomic DNA. Genomic DNA extracted from each cell subset was distributed evenly over all wells of several immunoSEQ 96-well plates, and each plate served as one replicate. For sorted subsets, each replicate PCR was loaded with around 200 ng genomic DNA, equivalent to 25,000 to 35,000 T cell genomes. Purified libraries were quantified with a Qubit 3.0 fluorometer, sized on a Bioanalyzer 2100, and re-quantified with the KAPA Library Quantification kit. Every immunoSEQ 96-well plate was sequenced on a separate single-read 150-cycle Illumina NextSeq 550 flow cell. As for the authors' bioinformatics: Because only junctional sequences without quality scores were contained in the immunoSEQ output, filtering matching that applied to full-length reads could not be performed. Sequences were annotated with PyIR, a Python wrapper for IgBLAST v1.9, and V/J genes and CDR3 were assigned using IMGT germline references. Reads were filtered out if the reads had weak V/J assignments (E-value above 1e-6), no CDR3, stop codons, out-of-frame junctions, or ambiguous translated residues. V3J clonotypes were defined as sequences sharing an identical inferred V gene, J gene, and CDR3 amino acid sequence. Percentage overlap between repertoires was computed as shared unique clonotypes divided by the size of the smaller repertoire. Repertoire richness was assessed with RTK rarefaction, the Chao1 estimator, and Recon v2.1 estimates of unobserved clonotypes. Generation probabilities for all TCRbeta clonotypes obtained by the gDNA method from a handful of donors were computed using OLGA. TCRdb limited this immuneACCESS table to in-frame rearrangements with V and J called. A share of clones is missing; checked studies link under half to unresolved V genes, and the rest is unexplained. V and J calls and clone size follow that table, whereas D and trimming were derived from the DNA. The sample table records 850,000 to 1,100,000 clones; approximately 80% of these occur just once. The ten largest clones represent 0.85% to 1% of the sample.

The sample belongs to a study of shared clonotypes between healthy human individuals (dated by TCRdb to the early 2020s). Regarding the research as a whole: The cohort comprised two women and a few men aged 18 to 49 years. For each donor, three plates each were used for CD4 naive and CD4 memory, two plates were used for CD8 naive, and one plate was used for CD8 memory. To estimate repertoire size and how much clonotypes are shared between individuals, the study performed deep sequencing of blood TCR repertoires from a few healthy adults. To increase sequencing depth and limit assay-specific biases, different laboratories used diverse techniques to prepare libraries and sequence TCR repertoires. Leukapheresis yielded between about 0.94 and 10 billion PBMCs per donor. Beyond this particular receptor, the publication reports: Incomplete sequencing was indicated by rarefaction of sorted-subset datasets, despite the large sequencing depth. Sampling was restricted to blood, and TCR repertoires in tissue are likely to differ from TCR repertoires in blood. Compared with non-shared clonotypes, clonotypes shared by all four sorted-subset donors had higher generation probabilities. Naive subsets generally had larger estimated clonotype richness than memory subsets did. The genetic and exposure-history diversity represented was limited by the small number of donors. Based on pairwise subsampling, the degree of clonotype sharing among donors was expected to be affected by sequencing depth. Across several donors, approximately 4.9% of naive CD4, around 3.5% of naive CD8, 2.3% of memory CD4, and 0.4% to 0.45% of memory CD8 clonotypes were shared.

Donors were healthy HIV-negative adults with no recently reported acute infections or vaccinations. Every donor was a Caucasian adult residing in Nashville, Tennessee, USA. CD4+ T cells were enriched by magnetic negative selection, after which naive cells were positively selected on CD45RA and the negative fraction was taken as the memory subset. Blood was obtained by leukapheresis, after which PBMCs were separated by Ficoll-Histopaque density gradient centrifugation and cryopreserved in liquid nitrogen vapor phase. Purity and quantity of every magnetically sorted T cell population were checked by analytical flow cytometry. Genomic DNA was isolated from every sorted fraction and measured by UV absorbance on a Nanodrop 2000c. The sequenced material came from memory CD4+ T cells from PBMCs. In the paper's terms, the cell subset or site label means: CD45RA-negative fraction. The clonotype originates from a young man in good health. Some clones in this sample may be carry-over from other donors' samples.

The DNA is TGTGCCAGCAGACAAGGACAGGGGGCTAATGAAAAACTGTTTTTT. It is translated as CASRQGQGANEKLFF. The chain joins TRBV5-4 to TRBJ1-4, with TRBD1 matching 10 junction bases. Measured from the cysteine to the phenylalanine, the CDR3 is 15 residues long. Just the 45-base CDR3 DNA is kept, in frame starting at base 1. After removal of 5 bases from V and 3 bases from J, the junction retains 4 bases not matched to a gene. According to the germline V gene (reference sequence), CDR1 reads SGHNT and CDR2 reads YYREEE. The CDR3 plus the reference TRBV5-4 and TRBJ1-4 genes for the other parts give the full variable domain: ETGVTQSPTHLIKTRGQQVTLRCSSQSGHNTVSWYQQALGQGPQFIFQYYREEENGRGNFPPRFSGLQFPNYSSELNVNALELDDSALYLCASRQGQGANEKLFFGSGTQLSVL.